The clone carrying this T cell receptor beta chain was detected ten times or more. The antigen remains undetermined. This sample was taken from a study of spatial heterogeneity in lung cancer. The overall study: Tumor-region counts of TCR transcripts tracked strongly with a T cell module score from matched bulk RNA-seq. Raw sequencing reads included, on average, more than ten appearances of each unique TCR and UMI combination.

As for time point: sample taken at primary tumor resection. The study's findings and limits: For expanded intratumoral alpha and beta TCRs, counts tracked tumor mutation counts.

TCRdb ran MiXCR on the 5' RACE reads and lists one entry per CDR3 protein. Of roughly 20,000 distinct CDR3 sequences detected, over 2.5% appear once; the ten largest clones hold 7.7%. This CDR3 region has 16 residues. The trim removed 5 bases at V and 5 bases at J, leaving 13 bases unmatched. From germline, CDR1 is SGHTA and CDR2 FQGNSA. Sequences were derived from lung tumor tissue, sampled at surgery. The chain employs TRBV7-2 and TRBJ2-7, with TRBD1 matching 9 bases. The receptor's source is a male donor with early-stage non-small cell lung cancer. The chain's CDR3 is CASSVGPGQGFNEQYF. The DNA for the CDR3 is TGTGCCAGCAGCGTCGGGCCCGGACAGGGGTTCAACGAGCAGTACTTC. Filled out from reference TRBV7-2 and TRBJ2-7, the complete variable domain reads GAGVSQSPSNKVTEKGKDVELRCDPISGHTALYWYRQSLGQGLEFLIYFQGNSAPDKSGLPSDRFSAERTGGSVSTLTIQRTQQEDSAVYLCASSVGPGQGFNEQYFGPGTRLTVT.